One sample yielded the 30 T cell receptor beta chains listed below, sequenced in a study of blood T cell repertoires in COVID-19. Method: immunoSEQ multiplex PCR; TCRdb's copy keeps in-frame clones and lacks some. The sample consists of about 73,000 clones, 65% to 90% of them appearing once. The sequencing input was peripheral blood. Receptors originate from an older woman with acute or convalescent COVID-19.

V and J are TRBV5-1 and TRBJ2-3; D may be TRBD1 (5 bases). CDR1 and CDR2 (germline): SGHRS, YFSETQ. This CDR3 contains 15 residues. Trimming took off 2 bases at V and 1 base at J, with 11 bases between the two ends. The CDR3 region has the DNA TGCGCCAGCAGCTTTGATGACAGCCGCACAGATACGCAGTATTTT. Translating it yields CASSFDDSRTDTQYF.

The V gene is TRBV6-6, the J gene TRBJ1-1; 9 bases line up with TRBD1. Germline CDR1 MNHNY, CDR2 SVGAGI (reference sequence). The J segment lost 5 bases and the V segment lost 5 bases, leaving 6 bases of the junction unmatched. CDR3 length: 14 residues. CDR3 DNA sequence: TGTGCCAGCAGTCGTCCGGGACAGGGTACTGAAGCTTTCTTT. It translates to CASSRPGQGTEAFF.

CDR3 DNA: TGTGCCAGCAGCGGGGGGGCAGGGACGACACCCCTCCACTTT. It is translated as CASSGGAGTTPLHF. The V and J genes are TRBV2 and TRBJ1-6, with a possible D match to TRBD1 (6 bases). The CDR3 loop spans 14 amino acids. CDR1 is SNHLY and CDR2 is FYNNEI in the germline V gene. Trimming left V 6 bases short and J 11 bases short, with 17 bases between.

This clone was counted between two and nine times. The CDR3 is CAISDPLVQNTEAFF. The DNA for the CDR3 is TGTGCCATCAGTGACCCACTCGTCCAGAACACTGAAGCTTTCTTT. V is TRBV10-3 and J is TRBJ1-1; D not resolved. This CDR3 has 15 residues. V lost 3 bases, J lost 1 base, and 12 bases lay in between. In germline, CDR1 is ENHRY, CDR2 SYGVKD.

CDR3 residues: CASGEWEGEAFF. Here the CDR3 DNA reads TGTGCTAGTGGAGAATGGGAGGGTGAAGCTTTCTTT. This rearrangement joins TRBV12-5 to TRBJ1-1; no clear D gene. The CDR3 spans 12 residues. Per germline, CDR1 LGHNT and CDR2 FRNRAP. The V gene lost 6 bases and the J gene lost 7 bases, with 12 bases spanning the gap.

This clone was detected once. The chain has TRBV19 and TRBJ1-2, with TRBD1 identical over 9 bases. After removal of 1 base from V and 3 bases from J, the junction contained 3 bases not matched to a gene. This CDR3 has 15 residues. Germline loops: CDR1 LNHDA, CDR2 SQIVND (reference sequence). The chain's CDR3 is CASSIVRQGDYGYTF. The CDR3 DNA reads TGTGCCAGTAGTATAGTGAGACAGGGGGACTATGGCTACACCTTC.

The V call is TRBV6-1, the J call TRBJ1-4, with D tentatively TRBD1 (5 bases). Germline CDR1 MNHNS, CDR2 SASEGT. V gave up 3 bases and J gave up 0 bases, with 14 bases separating them. The CDR3 has 17 amino acids. The CDR3 nucleotides are TGTGCCAGCAGTGATCTCCCCCCGACAGCAACTAATGAAAAACTGTTTTTT. Translating it yields CASSDLPPTATNEKLFF.

This clone has a single count. The chain combines TRBV12-3 or TRBV12-4 with TRBJ2-7, with a possible D match to TRBD1 (5 bases). The CDR3 is 13 residues long. With 5 bases removed from V and 5 bases from J, the gap between germline ends came to 13 bases. CDR3 coding DNA: TGTGCCAGCAGTATCAGGGTTATCCACGAGCAGTACTTC. As protein: CASSIRVIHEQYF.

The genes are TRBV7-9 and TRBJ2-2, with D tentatively TRBD2 (7 bases). The CDR3 sequence is 15 residues long. Trimming took off 6 bases at V and 5 bases at J, with 16 bases between the two ends. Germline V gives CDR1 SEHNR, CDR2 FQNEAQ (reference sequence). CDR3 nucleotide sequence: TGTGCCAGCAGTCTGGGGGGGCTCCTTACCGGGGAGCTGTTTTTT. This codes for CASSLGGLLTGELFF.

The chain employs TRBV5-1 and TRBJ2-2; 10 bases fit TRBD1. Germline CDR1 is SGHRS and CDR2 is YFSETQ. The CDR3 contains 16 residues. J was trimmed by 6 bases and V by 4 bases; bases with no gene match: 9. In nucleotides, the CDR3 is TGCGCCAGCAGCAACTGGGACAGGGGAATGGCCGGGGAGCTGTTTTTT. Its translation: CASSNWDRGMAGELFF.

The V and J genes are TRBV18 and TRBJ2-7, with D possibly matching TRBD2 (6 bases). With 2 bases removed from V and 5 bases from J, the gap between germline ends came to 13 bases. This CDR3 has 14 amino acids. Germline-derived CDR1 and CDR2 are KGHSH and LQKENI. In nucleotides, the CDR3 is TGTGCCAGCTCACCAAGTACGGGGGACCACGAGCAGTACTTC. It codes for CASSPSTGDHEQYF. The full variable domain, completed using reference TRBV18 and TRBJ2-7, is NAGVMQNPRHLVRRRGQEARLRCSPMKGHSHVYWYRQLPEEGLKFMVYLQKENIIDESGMPKERFSAEFPKEGPSILRIQQVVRGDSAAYFCASSPSTGDHEQYFGPGTRLTVT.

CDR3 DNA sequence: TGTGCCAGCAGTTTCTGGGGCCCGAGGAGCAATCAGCCCCAGCATTTT. It specifies CASSFWGPRSNQPQHF. The gene calls are TRBV6-2 or TRBV6-3 and TRBJ1-5, with a possible D match to TRBD1 (5 bases). CDR3 length equals 16 residues. CDR1 is MNHEY, CDR2 SVGEGT, per germline. V gave up 4 bases and J gave up 1 base, with 14 bases separating them.

The chain carries TRBV5-1 and TRBJ1-1; 10 bases are shared with TRBD1. The germline CDR1 and CDR2 sequences are SGHRS and YFSETQ. The CDR3 loop spans 16 amino acids. Trimming removed 4 bases from V and 6 bases from J; junction bases left unmatched: 12. CDR3 DNA sequence: TGCGCCAGCAGCATACATCCGGGACAGGGGATGGCTGAAGCTTTCTTT. It specifies CASSIHPGQGMAEAFF.

This chain links TRBV2 with TRBJ1-1; TRBD1 might be the D (6 bases). Trimming took 2 bases from V and 4 from J, leaving 8 bases between them. CDR3 length equals 13 residues. Germline V CDR1 and CDR2: SNHLY, FYNNEI. In nucleotides, the CDR3 is TGTGCCAGCAGTGAATCCAGGGGCACTGAAGCTTTCTTT. Its protein product is CASSESRGTEAFF.

This clone was counted between two and nine times. The genes are TRBV21-1 and TRBJ2-7; the DNA was not used to check the table's D call, TRBD1. TRBV21-1 is a recognized pseudogene. The CDR3 is 14 amino acids. The chain's CDR3 is CASTTDRAHYEQYF. CDR3 sequence (DNA): TGTGCCAGCACCACGGACAGGGCACACTACGAGCAGTACTTC.

This chain uses TRBV10-1 with TRBJ1-1, with 9 bases aligning to TRBD1. CDR3 length equals 16 residues. Per germline, CDR1 WNHNN and CDR2 SYGVQD (reference sequence). Losses at the gene ends were 5 bases for V and 5 bases for J; bases not matched to a gene: 12. CDR3 protein: CASSLRTGVSGTEAFF. In nucleotides, the CDR3 is TGCGCCAGCAGTTTAAGGACAGGGGTGTCGGGGACTGAAGCTTTCTTT.

The V and J genes are TRBV30 and TRBJ1-1; D is possibly TRBD1 (5 bases). Trimming took off 3 bases at V and 11 bases at J, with 19 bases between the two ends. The CDR3 spans 13 residues. Germline V gene lookup returns CDR1 GTSNPN and CDR2 SVGIG (reference sequence). CDR3 region: CAWSPDSVGQAFF. CDR3 in DNA: TGTGCCTGGAGCCCTGACAGCGTTGGGCAGGCTTTCTTT.

The chain couples TRBV5-1 to TRBJ1-3; 7 nucleotides agree with TRBD1. The germline V gene has CDR1 SGHRS and CDR2 YFSETQ. This CDR3 is 15 amino acids long. V shed 0 bases and J 8 bases; nucleotides not matched to a gene: 8. CDR3 sequence: CASSLAPGGQDTIYF. For the CDR3, the DNA is TGCGCCAGCAGCTTGGCCCCAGGGGGGCAGGACACCATATATTTT.

This sequence joins TRBV5-1 and TRBJ1-2, with 7 bases matching TRBD1. Trimming cost V 0 bases and J 5 bases; bases outside gene matches: 7. The CDR3 has 15 residues. Per the germline V gene, CDR1 is SGHRS and CDR2 is YFSETQ. The CDR3 DNA reads TGCGCCAGCAGCTTGGGTGGAGGGGGCGAATATGGCTACACCTTC. It is translated as CASSLGGGGEYGYTF.

V gene TRBV10-1 combines with J gene TRBJ1-1; D is perhaps TRBD1 (5 bases). The CDR3 consists of 15 residues. The germline CDR1 and CDR2 sequences are WNHNN and SYGVQD (reference sequence). V was clipped by 1 base and J by 0 bases, with 9 bases between them. The CDR3 sequence is CASSEFPGMNTEAFF. The CDR3 nucleotides read TGCGCCAGCAGTGAGTTTCCAGGGATGAACACTGAAGCTTTCTTT.

This clone was seen more than once but under ten times. The chain couples TRBV4-1 to TRBJ1-6; D is uncertain. Germline CDR1 and CDR2: MGHRA and YSYEKL. The V end lost 8 bases, the J end lost 0 bases, and 8 bases lay between the germline ends. This CDR3 comprises 14 residues. CDR3: CASALSSYNSPLHF. The CDR3 bases are TGCGCCAGCGCCCTGAGCTCCTATAATTCACCCCTCCACTTT.

The chain couples TRBV12-3 or TRBV12-4 to TRBJ1-2; D is undetermined. Trimming stripped 5 bases from V and 8 bases from J, with 15 bases between. The CDR3 runs to 13 residues. This CDR3 is CASSPDLGGGYTF. The CDR3 DNA reads as TGTGCCAGCAGTCCGGACTTAGGTGGAGGCTACACCTTC.

This clone was seen more than once but under ten times. The V and J genes are TRBV2 and TRBJ1-1; 8 nucleotides align to TRBD1. CDR1 is SNHLY and CDR2 is FYNNEI in the germline V gene. The V gene end was trimmed by 6 bases and the J gene end by 4 bases; junction bases not matched to a gene: 4. CDR3 length: 13 residues. The CDR3 nucleotides are TGTGCCAGCAGGATAGACAGGGGCACTGAAGCTTTCTTT. Its protein product is CASRIDRGTEAFF.

This clone was counted between two and nine times. This chain connects TRBV29-1 to TRBJ1-1; 8 nucleotides agree with TRBD1. From germline, CDR1 is SQVTM and CDR2 ANQGSEA. J was trimmed by 0 bases and V by 7 bases; bases with no gene match: 7. CDR3 length: 14 amino acids. CDR3 sequence: CSAPTQGVNTEAFF. The CDR3 DNA reads TGCAGCGCCCCTACACAGGGGGTGAACACTGAAGCTTTCTTT.

This chain links TRBV6-1 with TRBJ2-5, with D maybe TRBD2 (7 bases). Trimming took off 2 bases at V and 9 bases at J, with 16 bases between the two ends. Germline-derived CDR1 and CDR2 are MNHNS and SASEGT. The CDR3 totals 14 residues. The CDR3 DNA reads TGTGCCAGCAGTGAATTATTGGGGGCGGGGGCCCAGTACTTC. This codes for CASSELLGAGAQYF.

The rearrangement joins TRBV18 to TRBJ1-2; 7 bases line up with TRBD1. V gave up 0 bases and J gave up 1 base; unmatched junction bases: 8. This CDR3 comprises 17 residues. CDR1 is KGHSH and CDR2 is LQKENI in the germline V gene. DNA for the CDR3: TGTGCCAGCTCACCACCGAATTGGGGACAGAATAACTATGGCTACACCTTC. Translated: CASSPPNWGQNNYGYTF.

This clone was seen a handful of times. The chain links TRBV6-5 to TRBJ1-1; the D is unclear. Trimming pared 1 base from V and 2 bases from J, leaving 5 bases between. This CDR3 is built from 13 residues. The germline V gene encodes CDR1 MNHEY and CDR2 SVGAGI. CDR3 protein: CASSYWTNTEAFF. The CDR3 DNA follows: TGTGCCAGCAGTTACTGGACTAACACTGAAGCTTTCTTT.

The chain employs TRBV29-1 and TRBJ1-5; 8 nucleotides agree with TRBD1. There are 13 residues in the CDR3. Looked up from germline, CDR1 is SQVTM and CDR2 is ANQGSEA. Trimming at V came to 3 bases and at J to 7 bases, leaving 5 bases not matched to a gene. This CDR3 is CSVDQGAGQPQHF. The CDR3 nucleotides are TGCAGCGTTGACCAGGGGGCTGGGCAGCCCCAGCATTTT.

The chain joins TRBV21-1 to TRBJ2-4; the table's D call, TRBD1, has no DNA check behind it. TRBV21-1 constitutes a pseudogene. CDR3 length: 15 amino acids. The CDR3 region is CASSNRDKAKNIQYF. CDR3 in DNA: TGTGCCAGCAGCAACCGGGACAAGGCCAAAAACATTCAGTACTTC.

The chain uses TRBV23-1 and TRBJ1-4, with TRBD1 matching over 9 bases. TRBV23-1 is an open reading frame, and its role is uncertain. Trimming removed 0 bases from V and 6 bases from J; junction bases left unmatched: 8. This CDR3 is built from 17 residues. The CDR3 reads CASSQSFSRDRDEKLFF. Written as DNA, the CDR3 is TGCGCCAGCAGTCAATCCTTTTCCCGGGACAGGGATGAAAAACTGTTTTTT.